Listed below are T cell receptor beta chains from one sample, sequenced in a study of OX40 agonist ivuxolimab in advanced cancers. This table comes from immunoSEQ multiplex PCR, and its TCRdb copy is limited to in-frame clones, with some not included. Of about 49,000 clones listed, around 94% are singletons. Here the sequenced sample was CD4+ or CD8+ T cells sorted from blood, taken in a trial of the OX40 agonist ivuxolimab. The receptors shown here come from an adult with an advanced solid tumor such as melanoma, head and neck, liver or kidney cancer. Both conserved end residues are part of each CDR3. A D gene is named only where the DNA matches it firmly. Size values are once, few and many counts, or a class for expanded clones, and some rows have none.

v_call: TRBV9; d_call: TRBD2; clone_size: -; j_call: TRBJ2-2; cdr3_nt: TGTGCCAGCAGCGAGGGGACTACTAGCACCGGGGAGCTGTTTTTT; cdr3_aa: CASSEGTTSTGELFF
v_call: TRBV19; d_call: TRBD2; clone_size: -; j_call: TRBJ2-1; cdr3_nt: TGTGCCAGTAGTATTCAACCAGCGGGAGGGCACGATGAGCAGTTCTTC; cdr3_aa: CASSIQPAGGHDEQFF
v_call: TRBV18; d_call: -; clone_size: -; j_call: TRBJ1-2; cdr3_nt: TGTGCCAGCTCACCCCAAGACTCAGGGAACGGTGGCTACACCTTC; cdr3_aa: CASSPQDSGNGGYTF
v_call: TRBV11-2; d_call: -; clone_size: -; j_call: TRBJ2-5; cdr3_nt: TGTGCCAGCAGCTTAGATAAAGGGGACGGGGAGACCCAGTACTTC; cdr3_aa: CASSLDKGDGETQYF
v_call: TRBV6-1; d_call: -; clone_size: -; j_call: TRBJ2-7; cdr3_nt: TGTGCCAGCAGGGGGACCGGCGAGCAGTACTTC; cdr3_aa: CASRGTGEQYF
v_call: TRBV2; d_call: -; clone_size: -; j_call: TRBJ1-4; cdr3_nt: TGTGCCAGCAGCACAGGCGGGGTTGATGAAAAACTGTTTTTT; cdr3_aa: CASSTGGVDEKLFF
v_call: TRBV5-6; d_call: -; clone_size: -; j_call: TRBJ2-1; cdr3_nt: TGTGCCAGCAGCTTGTTGGACTACAATGAGCAGTTCTTC; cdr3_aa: CASSLLDYNEQFF
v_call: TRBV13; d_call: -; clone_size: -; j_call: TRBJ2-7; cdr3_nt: TGTGCCAGCAGCTTAGGCCGGGGGAACGAGCAGTACTTC; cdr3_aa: CASSLGRGNEQYF
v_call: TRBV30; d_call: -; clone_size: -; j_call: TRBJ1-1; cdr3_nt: TGTGCCTGGAGTGTAACGTTGGCCACTGAAGCTTTCTTT; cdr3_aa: CAWSVTLATEAFF
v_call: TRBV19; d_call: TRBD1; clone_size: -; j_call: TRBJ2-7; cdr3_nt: TGTGCCAGTAGTCCGGGACAGACCTACGAGCAGTACTTC; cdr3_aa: CASSPGQTYEQYF
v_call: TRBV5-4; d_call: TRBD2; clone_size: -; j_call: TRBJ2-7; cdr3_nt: TGTGCCAGCAGCTTGTGGGGACTAGCGGGAGGGCCTTCCTACGAGCAGTACTTC; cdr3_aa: CASSLWGLAGGPSYEQYF
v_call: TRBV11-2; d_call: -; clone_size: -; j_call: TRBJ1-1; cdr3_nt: TGTGCCAGCAGCTTAAACCATCAGGTCCCTCCCCAGAACACTGAAGCTTTCTTT; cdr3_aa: CASSLNHQVPPQNTEAFF
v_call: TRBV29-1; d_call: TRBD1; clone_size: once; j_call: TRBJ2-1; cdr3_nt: TGCAGCGTTGTGGGACAGGGGGCAGTTGAGCAGTTCTTC; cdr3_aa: CSVVGQGAVEQFF
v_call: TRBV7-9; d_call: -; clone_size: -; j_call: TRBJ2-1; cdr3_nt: TGTGCCAGCAGCTTGCAATCATCCGATGAGCAGTTCTTC; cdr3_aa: CASSLQSSDEQFF
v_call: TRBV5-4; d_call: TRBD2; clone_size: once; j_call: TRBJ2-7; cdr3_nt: TGTGCCAGCAGCTCGAGCGGGACGGCTTACGAGCAGTACTTC; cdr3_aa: CASSSSGTAYEQYF
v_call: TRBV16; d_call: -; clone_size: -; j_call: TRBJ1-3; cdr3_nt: TGTGCCAGCAGCCTGGACAGCCTCTTCTCTGGAAACACCATATATTTT; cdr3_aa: CASSLDSLFSGNTIYF
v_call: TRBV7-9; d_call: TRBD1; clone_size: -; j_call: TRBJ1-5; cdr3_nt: TGTGCCAGCAGCTCGGGACAGGGGGTTTGGCAGCCCCAGCATTTT; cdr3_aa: CASSSGQGVWQPQHF
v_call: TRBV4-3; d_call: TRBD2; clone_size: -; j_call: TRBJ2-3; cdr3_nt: TGCGCCAGCAGCCAAGGGACTAGCGACGGGGCAGATACGCAGTATTTT; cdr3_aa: CASSQGTSDGADTQYF
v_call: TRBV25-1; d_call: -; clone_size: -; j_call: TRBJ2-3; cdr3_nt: TGTGCCAGCGGCCTGGGACCGCTACAGTATTTT; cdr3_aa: CASGLGPLQYF
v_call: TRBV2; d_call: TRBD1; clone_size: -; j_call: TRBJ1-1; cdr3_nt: TGTGCCAGCAGGGTTGACAGGGCCCAAGCTTTCTTT; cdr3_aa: CASRVDRAQAFF
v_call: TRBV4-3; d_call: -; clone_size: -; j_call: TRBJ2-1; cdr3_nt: TGCGCCAGCAGCCAAGATCGCTTTGGGGGCCTGGGGAATGAGCAGTTCTTC; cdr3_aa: CASSQDRFGGLGNEQFF
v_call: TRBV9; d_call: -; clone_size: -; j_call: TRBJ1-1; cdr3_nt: TGTGCCAGCAGTATAGGGGACACTGAAGCTTTCTTT; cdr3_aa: CASSIGDTEAFF
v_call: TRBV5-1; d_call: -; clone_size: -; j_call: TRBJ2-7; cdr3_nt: TGCGCCAGCAGCTTGTTCCCAAGCTCCTACGAGCAGTACTTC; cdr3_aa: CASSLFPSSYEQYF
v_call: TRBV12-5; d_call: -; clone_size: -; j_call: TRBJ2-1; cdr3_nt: TGTGCTAGTGGTTTTGGGGTTGAGCAGTTCTTC; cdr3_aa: CASGFGVEQFF
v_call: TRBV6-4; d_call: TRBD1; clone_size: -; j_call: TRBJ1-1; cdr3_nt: TGTGCCAGCAGTGAGACAGGGGGGGACACTGAAGCTTTCTTT; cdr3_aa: CASSETGGDTEAFF
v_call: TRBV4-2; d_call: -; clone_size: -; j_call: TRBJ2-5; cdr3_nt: TGTGCCAGCAGCCAAGATGGGGTTGGTCGGGAGAGGGAAGAGACCCAGTACTTC; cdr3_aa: CASSQDGVGREREETQYF
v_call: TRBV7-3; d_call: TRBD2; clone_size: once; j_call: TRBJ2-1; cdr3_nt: TGTGCCAGCAGCTTCCGCCTCGGACTAGCGGGAGTGGACAATGAGCAGTTCTTC; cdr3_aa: CASSFRLGLAGVDNEQFF
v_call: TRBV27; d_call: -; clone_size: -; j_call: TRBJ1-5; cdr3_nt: TGTGCCAGCAGATATGGCCAGGGGAACAATCAGCCCCAGCATTTT; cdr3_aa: CASRYGQGNNQPQHF
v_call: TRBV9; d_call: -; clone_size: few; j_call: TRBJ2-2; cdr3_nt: TGTGCCAGCAGCGAGCCCTCGCACGGGGAGCTGTTTTTT; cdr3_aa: CASSEPSHGELFF
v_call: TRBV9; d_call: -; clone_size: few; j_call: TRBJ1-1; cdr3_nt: TGTGCCAGCAGCGTAGACAGCACTGAAGCTTTCTTT; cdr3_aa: CASSVDSTEAFF
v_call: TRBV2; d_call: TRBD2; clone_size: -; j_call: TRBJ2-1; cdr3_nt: TGTGCCACAAGGGAGGGTGGGGGCTACAATGAGCAGTTCTTC; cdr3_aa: CATREGGGYNEQFF
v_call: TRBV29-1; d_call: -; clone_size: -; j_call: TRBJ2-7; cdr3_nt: TGCAGCGTTGATGTCCCGGGACCGGCTTACGAGCAGTACTTC; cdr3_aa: CSVDVPGPAYEQYF
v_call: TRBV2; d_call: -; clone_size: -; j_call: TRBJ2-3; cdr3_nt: TGTGCCAGCAGTGAAGCAACCAGAGATACGCAGTATTTT; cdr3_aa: CASSEATRDTQYF
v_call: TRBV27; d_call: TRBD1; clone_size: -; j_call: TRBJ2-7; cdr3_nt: TGTGCCAGCACAACGGGACAGGGGGTTTCCTACGAGCAGTACTTC; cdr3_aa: CASTTGQGVSYEQYF
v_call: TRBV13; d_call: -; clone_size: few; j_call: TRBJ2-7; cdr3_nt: TGTGCCAGCAGCTTAGTGGTGAGCGGCTACGAGCAGTACTTC; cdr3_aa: CASSLVVSGYEQYF
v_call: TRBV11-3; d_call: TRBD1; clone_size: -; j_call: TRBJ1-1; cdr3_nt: TGTGCCAGCACGACGGACAGGGCTAACACTGAAGCTTTCTTT; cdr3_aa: CASTTDRANTEAFF
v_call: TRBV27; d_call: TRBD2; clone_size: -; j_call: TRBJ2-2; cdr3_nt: TGTGCCAGCAGTTTCCTAGCGGGGCACACCGGGGAGCTGTTTTTT; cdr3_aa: CASSFLAGHTGELFF
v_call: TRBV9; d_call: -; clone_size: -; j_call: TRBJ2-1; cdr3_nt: TGTGCCAGCAGCGTAGTAAGCGATGAGCAGTTCTTC; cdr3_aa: CASSVVSDEQFF
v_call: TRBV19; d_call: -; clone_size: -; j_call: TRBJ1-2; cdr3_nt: TGTGCCAGTAGTATTCTTTATGGCTACACCTTC; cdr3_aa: CASSILYGYTF
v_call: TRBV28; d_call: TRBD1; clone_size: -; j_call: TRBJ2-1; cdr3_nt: TGTGCCAGCAGTTGGAATCCCGGGACAGACGACTACAATGAGCAGTTCTTC; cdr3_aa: CASSWNPGTDDYNEQFF
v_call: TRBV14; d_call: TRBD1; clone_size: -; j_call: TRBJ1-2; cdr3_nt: TGTGCCAGCAGCCCGGAGACAGGGCTGTACTATGGCTACACCTTC; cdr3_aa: CASSPETGLYYGYTF
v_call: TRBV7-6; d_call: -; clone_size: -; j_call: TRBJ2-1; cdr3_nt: TGTGCCAGCAGCTTAGAGGCCTCCTCCTACAATGAGCAGTTCTTC; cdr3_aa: CASSLEASSYNEQFF
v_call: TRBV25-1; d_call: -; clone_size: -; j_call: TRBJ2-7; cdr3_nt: TGTGCCAGCAGTGAATTGAGGGGGGCCCGTCCCTACGAGCAGTACTTC; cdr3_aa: CASSELRGARPYEQYF
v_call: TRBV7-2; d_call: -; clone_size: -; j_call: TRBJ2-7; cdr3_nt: TGTGCCAGCAGCTCCGGGCCCTCCTACGAGCAGTACTTC; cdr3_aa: CASSSGPSYEQYF
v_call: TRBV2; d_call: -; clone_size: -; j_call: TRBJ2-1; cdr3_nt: TGTGCCAGCAGCGTTCTGAGCTCCTACAATGAGCAGTTCTTC; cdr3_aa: CASSVLSSYNEQFF
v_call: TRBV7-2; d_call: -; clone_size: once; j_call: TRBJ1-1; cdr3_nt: TGTGCCAGCAGCTCGGGACTAGAAGCTTTCTTT; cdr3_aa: CASSSGLEAFF
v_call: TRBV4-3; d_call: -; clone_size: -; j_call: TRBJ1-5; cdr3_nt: TGCGCCAGCAGCCAAGAACGGGGGCGAGGTCAGCCCCAGCATTTT; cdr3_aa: CASSQERGRGQPQHF
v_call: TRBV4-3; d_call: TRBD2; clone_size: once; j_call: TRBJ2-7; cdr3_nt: TGCGCCAGCAGCCAAGAGACGCTAGCGGGAGGGGTCTACGAGCAGTACTTC; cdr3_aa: CASSQETLAGGVYEQYF
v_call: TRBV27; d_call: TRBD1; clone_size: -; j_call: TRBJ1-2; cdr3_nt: TGTGCCAGCAGTTTCGGGACAGGTGGAGGCTACACCTTC; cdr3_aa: CASSFGTGGGYTF
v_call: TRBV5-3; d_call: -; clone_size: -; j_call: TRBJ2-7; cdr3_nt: TGTGCCAGAAGCTTGGACAGCGGCGTCAGCTCCTACGAGCAGTACTTC; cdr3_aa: CARSLDSGVSSYEQYF
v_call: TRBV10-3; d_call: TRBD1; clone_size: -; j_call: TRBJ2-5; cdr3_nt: TGTGCCATGGCTGACAGGGGAGAGACCCAGTACTTC; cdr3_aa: CAMADRGETQYF
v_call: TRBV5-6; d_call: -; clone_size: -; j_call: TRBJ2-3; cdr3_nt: TGTGCCAGCAGCTTCATAGATCCCTGGGGTACAGATACGCAGTATTTT; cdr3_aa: CASSFIDPWGTDTQYF
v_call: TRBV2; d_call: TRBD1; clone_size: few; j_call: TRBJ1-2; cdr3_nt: TGTGCCAGCAGTGAAGCACGACAGGGGGACTATGGCTACACCTTC; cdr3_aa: CASSEARQGDYGYTF
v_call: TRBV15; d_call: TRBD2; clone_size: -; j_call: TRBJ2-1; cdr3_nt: TGTGCCACCAGCAGGCCCCCCCCAGCGGGAGAATCTCATCGATACAGTGAGCAGTTCTTC; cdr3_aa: CATSRPPPAGESHRYSEQFF
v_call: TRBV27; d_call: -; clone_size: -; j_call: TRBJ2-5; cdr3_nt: TGTGCCAGCAGTAGCGGGACAACCGTCCGGGGTGAGACCCAGTACTTC; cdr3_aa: CASSSGTTVRGETQYF
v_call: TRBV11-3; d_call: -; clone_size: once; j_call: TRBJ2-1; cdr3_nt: TGTGCCAGCAGCGGCGGGGAACAGTTCTTC; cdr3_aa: CASSGGEQFF
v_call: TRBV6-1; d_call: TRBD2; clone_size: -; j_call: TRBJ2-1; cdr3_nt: TGTGCCAGCAGAGAAGTACGGCTAGCGGGAGATAATGAGCAGTTCTTC; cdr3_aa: CASREVRLAGDNEQFF
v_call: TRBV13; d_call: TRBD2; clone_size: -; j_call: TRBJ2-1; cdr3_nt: TGTGCCAGCAGCCATGGGTTAGCGGGAGGGTGGGACAATGAGCAGTTCTTC; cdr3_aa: CASSHGLAGGWDNEQFF
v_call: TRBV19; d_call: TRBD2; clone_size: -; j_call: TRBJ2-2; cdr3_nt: TGTGCCAGTAGTATGGGACTAGCGGGCTGGACCGCCGGGGAGCTGTTTTTT; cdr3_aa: CASSMGLAGWTAGELFF
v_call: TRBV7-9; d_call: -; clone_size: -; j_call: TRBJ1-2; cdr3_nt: TGTGCCAGCAGCTTAGAACAGGGAGCAGCCTACGATGGCTACACCTTC; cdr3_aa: CASSLEQGAAYDGYTF